This record covers a single T cell receptor (beta chain). Germline V gene data show CDR1 as SGHTA and CDR2 as FQGNSA. This CDR3 is 14 amino acids long. Deletions cut 4 bases from V and 10 bases from J, with 14 bases between. These data come from a study of blood T cell repertoires in COVID-19. Study-level information: From the United States, Italy and Spain came samples of acute and convalescent COVID-19.

Clones were sequenced by immunoSEQ multiplex PCR, and TCRdb holds only the in-frame ones, with some missing. Among a few hundred thousand clones listed, about nine tenths were seen once. The TCR originated in a woman aged 40 to 50 who had been exposed to COVID-19. The sample taken for sequencing was PBMCs or T cells enriched from blood (not recorded which). The rearrangement uses TRBV7-2 and TRBJ1-6, with D possibly matching TRBD1 (6 bases). The CDR3 loop reads CASSSDHRASPLHF. CDR3 DNA: TGTGCCAGCAGCTCCGATCACAGGGCCTCACCCCTCCACTTT.